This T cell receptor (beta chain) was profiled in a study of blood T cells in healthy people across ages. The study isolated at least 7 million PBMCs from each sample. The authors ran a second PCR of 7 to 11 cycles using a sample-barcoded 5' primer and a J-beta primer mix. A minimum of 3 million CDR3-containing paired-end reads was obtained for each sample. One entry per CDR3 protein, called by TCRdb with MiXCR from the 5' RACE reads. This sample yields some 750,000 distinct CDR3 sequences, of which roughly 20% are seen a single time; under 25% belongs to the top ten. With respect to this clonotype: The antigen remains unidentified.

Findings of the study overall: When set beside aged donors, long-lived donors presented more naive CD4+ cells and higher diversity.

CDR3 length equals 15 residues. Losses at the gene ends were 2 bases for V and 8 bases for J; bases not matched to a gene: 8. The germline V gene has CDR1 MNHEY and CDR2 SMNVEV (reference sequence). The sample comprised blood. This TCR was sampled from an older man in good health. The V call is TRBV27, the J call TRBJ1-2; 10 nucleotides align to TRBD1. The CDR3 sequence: CASSLRLGQGNGYTF. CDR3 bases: TGTGCCAGCAGTTTACGATTGGGACAGGGGAACGGCTACACCTTC.